The 4 T cell receptor beta chains below all came from one sample that was sequenced in a study of blood T cell repertoires in COVID-19. Libraries were prepared by immunoSEQ multiplex PCR; TCRdb keeps only in-frame clonotypes and omits some of them. In the table there are 80,000 to 95,000 clones, around 87% of which are singletons. The sample consisted of peripheral blood. These receptor sequences come from a human donor in a cohort sampled during active COVID-19.

The chain combines TRBV5-1 with TRBJ2-7; 8 positions agree with TRBD1. This CDR3 region has 16 residues. V lost 2 bases and J lost 7; bases outside the gene matches: 14. Germline values: CDR1 SGHRS, CDR2 YFSETQ. CDR3 residues: CASSLRGTGTLWEQYF. The CDR3 coding sequence is TGCGCCAGCAGCTTAAGAGGGACAGGTACCCTCTGGGAGCAGTACTTC.

The J gene is TRBJ1-1, the V gene TRBV5-5; TRBD1 is a possible D gene (6 bases). Germline V gives CDR1 SGHKS, CDR2 YYEKEE (reference sequence). Trimming pared 2 bases from V and 9 bases from J, leaving 17 bases between. The CDR3 loop spans 14 amino acids. The CDR3 DNA is TGTGCCAGCAGCTTAATGTCAGGGGACCCGAAAGCTTTCTTT. It translates to CASSLMSGDPKAFF.

The rearrangement uses TRBV7-9 and TRBJ2-1, with D possibly TRBD1 on 6 matching bases. CDR3 length: 15 residues. Trimming shortened V by 6 bases and J by 7 bases, and 19 bases separated the two germline ends. The germline CDR1 and CDR2 sequences are SEHNR and FQNEAQ (reference sequence). The CDR3 DNA reads TGTGCCAGCAGAGGAAACCGGGACACGGGTAATGAGCAGTTCTTC. Translated: CASRGNRDTGNEQFF.

This sequence joins TRBV28 and TRBJ2-7; unclear D gene. V was clipped by 7 bases and J by 3 bases, with 13 bases between them. The CDR3 covers 13 residues. The germline gives CDR1 MDHEN, CDR2 SYDVKM. The CDR3 region is CASNSRLVYEQYF. CDR3 DNA sequence: TGTGCCAGCAACAGTCGGTTGGTCTACGAGCAGTACTTC.